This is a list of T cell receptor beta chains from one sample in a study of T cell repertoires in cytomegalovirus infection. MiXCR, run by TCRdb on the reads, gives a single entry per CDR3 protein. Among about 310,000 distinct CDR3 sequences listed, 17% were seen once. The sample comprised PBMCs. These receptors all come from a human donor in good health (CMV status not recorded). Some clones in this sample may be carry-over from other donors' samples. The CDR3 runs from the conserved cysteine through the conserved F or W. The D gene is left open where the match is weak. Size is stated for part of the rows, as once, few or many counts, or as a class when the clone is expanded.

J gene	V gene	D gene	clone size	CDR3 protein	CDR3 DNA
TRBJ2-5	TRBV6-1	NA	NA	CASSDPHTGRETQYF	TGTGCCAGCAGCGACCCCCACACGGGCCGGGAGACCCAGTACTTC
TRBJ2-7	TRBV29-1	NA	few	CSAPYEQYF	TGCAGCGCCCCGTACGAGCAGTACTTC
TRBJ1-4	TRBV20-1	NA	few	CSAAHRVTNEKLFF	TGCAGTGCTGCACACAGGGTCACTAATGAAAAACTGTTTTTT
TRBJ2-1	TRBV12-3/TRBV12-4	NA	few	CASSYRPGEQFF	TGTGCCAGCAGTTACAGGCCCGGGGAGCAGTTCTTC
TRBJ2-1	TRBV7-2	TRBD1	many	CASSADSSGGYEQFF	TGTGCCAGCAGCGCCGACTCCTCAGGGGGCTATGAGCAGTTCTTC
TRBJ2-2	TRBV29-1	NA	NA	CSVERSPTGELFF	TGCAGCGTTGAACGCTCTCCCACCGGGGAGCTGTTTTTT
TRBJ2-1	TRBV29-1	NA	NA	CSVVVSGAYNEQFF	TGCAGCGTTGTAGTCTCGGGGGCCTACAATGAGCAGTTCTTC
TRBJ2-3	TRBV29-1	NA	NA	CSVEERGAVLDTQYF	TGCAGCGTTGAAGAAAGAGGGGCGGTCTTAGATACGCAGTATTTT
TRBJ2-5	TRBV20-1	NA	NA	CSAYRRSQETQYF	TGCAGTGCTTACAGGAGATCCCAAGAGACCCAGTACTTC
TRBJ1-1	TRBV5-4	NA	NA	CASSLGRGGLMTEAFF	TGTGCCAGCAGCTTGGGCAGGGGTGGGTTGATGACTGAAGCTTTCTTT
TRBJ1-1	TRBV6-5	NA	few	CASSFGRAVNTEAFF	TGTGCCAGCAGTTTTGGCAGGGCGGTGAACACTGAAGCTTTCTTT
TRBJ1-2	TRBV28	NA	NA	CASSPPGRAYTF	TGTGCCAGCAGCCCTCCAGGGCGCGCCTACACCTTC
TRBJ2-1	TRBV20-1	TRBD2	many	CSANSGGTYNEQFF	TGCAGTGCCAATAGCGGGGGAACATACAATGAGCAGTTCTTC
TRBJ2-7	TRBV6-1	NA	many	CASSQDITYEQYF	TGTGCCAGCAGCCAGGACATCACCTACGAGCAGTACTTC
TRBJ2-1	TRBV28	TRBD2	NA	CASSSTKGGGVHEQFF	TGTGCCAGCAGTTCCACAAAGGGCGGGGGGGTCCATGAGCAGTTCTTC
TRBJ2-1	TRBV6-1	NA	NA	CASSADRIEQFF	TGTGCCAGCAGCGCCGACAGGATTGAGCAGTTCTTC
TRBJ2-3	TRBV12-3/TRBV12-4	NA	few	CASSLPQFDTQYF	TGTGCCAGCAGTTTACCCCAGTTTGATACGCAGTATTTT
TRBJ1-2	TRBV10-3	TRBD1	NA	CAISGGTGKGYTF	TGTGCCATCAGTGGGGGGACAGGGAAAGGCTACACCTTC